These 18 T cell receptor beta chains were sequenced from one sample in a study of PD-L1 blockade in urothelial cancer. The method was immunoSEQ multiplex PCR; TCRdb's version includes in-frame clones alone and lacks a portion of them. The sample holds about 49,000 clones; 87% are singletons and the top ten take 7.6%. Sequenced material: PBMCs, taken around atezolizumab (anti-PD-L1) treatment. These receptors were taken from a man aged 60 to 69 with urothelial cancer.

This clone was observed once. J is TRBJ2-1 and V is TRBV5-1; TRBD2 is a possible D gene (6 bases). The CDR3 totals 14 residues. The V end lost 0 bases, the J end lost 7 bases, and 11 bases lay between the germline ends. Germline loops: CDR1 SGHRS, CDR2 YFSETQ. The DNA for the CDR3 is TGCGCCAGCAGCTTGGTGGTAGGAGGGAATGAGCAGTTCTTC. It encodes CASSLVVGGNEQFF. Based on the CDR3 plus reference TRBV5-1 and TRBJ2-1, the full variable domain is KAGVTQTPRYLIKTRGQQVTLSCSPISGHRSVSWYQQTPGQGLQFLFEYFSETQRNKGNFPGRFSGRQFSNSRSEMNVSTLELGDSALYLCASSLVVGGNEQFFGPGTRLTVL.

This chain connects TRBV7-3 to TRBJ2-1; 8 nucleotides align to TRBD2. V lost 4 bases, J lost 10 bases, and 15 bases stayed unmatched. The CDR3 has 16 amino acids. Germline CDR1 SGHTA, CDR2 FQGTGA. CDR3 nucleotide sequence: TGTGCCAGCAGCTCCACGAGCGGGGGCCACCTCGGGGAGCAGTTCTTC. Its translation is CASSSTSGGHLGEQFF.

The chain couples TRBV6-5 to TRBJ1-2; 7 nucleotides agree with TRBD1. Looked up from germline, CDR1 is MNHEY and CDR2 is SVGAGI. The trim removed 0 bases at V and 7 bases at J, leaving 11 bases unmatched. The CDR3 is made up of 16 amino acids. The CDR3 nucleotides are TGTGCCAGCAGTTACTCGAATGTCTACAGGGGCGGTGGCTACACCTTC. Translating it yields CASSYSNVYRGGGYTF.

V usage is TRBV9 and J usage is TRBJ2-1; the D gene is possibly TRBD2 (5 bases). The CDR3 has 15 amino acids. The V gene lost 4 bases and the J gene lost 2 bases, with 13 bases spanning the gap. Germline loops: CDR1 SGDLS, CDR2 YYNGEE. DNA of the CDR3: TGTGCCAGCAGCCCACGAGAGGGTACCTACAATGAGCAGTTCTTC. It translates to CASSPREGTYNEQFF.

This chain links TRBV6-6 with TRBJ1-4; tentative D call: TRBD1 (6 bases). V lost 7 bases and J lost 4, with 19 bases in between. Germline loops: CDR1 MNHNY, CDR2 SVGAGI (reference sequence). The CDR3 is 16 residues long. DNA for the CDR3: TGTGCCAGCACCTTGGGCCCACAGGGCATTAATGAAAAACTGTTTTTT. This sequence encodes CASTLGPQGINEKLFF.

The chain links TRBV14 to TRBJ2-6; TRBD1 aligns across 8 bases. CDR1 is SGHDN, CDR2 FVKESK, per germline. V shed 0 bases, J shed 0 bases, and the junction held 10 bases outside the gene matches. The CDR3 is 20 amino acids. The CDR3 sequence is CASSQDLTGTGLSGANVLTF. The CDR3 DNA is TGTGCCAGCAGCCAAGATTTAACCGGGACAGGACTCTCTGGGGCCAACGTCCTGACTTTC.

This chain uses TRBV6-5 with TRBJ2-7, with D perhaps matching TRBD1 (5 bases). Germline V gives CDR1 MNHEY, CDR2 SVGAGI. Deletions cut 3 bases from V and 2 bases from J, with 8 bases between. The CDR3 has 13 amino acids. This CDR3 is CASSYDSTYEQYF. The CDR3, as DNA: TGTGCCAGCAGTTATGACAGCACCTACGAGCAGTACTTC.

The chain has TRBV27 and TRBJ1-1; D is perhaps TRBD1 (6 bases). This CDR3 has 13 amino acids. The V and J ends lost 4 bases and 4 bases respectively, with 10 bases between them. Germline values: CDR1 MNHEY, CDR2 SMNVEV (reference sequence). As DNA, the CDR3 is TGTGCCAGCAGTTCGACAGGCCTCACTGAAGCTTTCTTT. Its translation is CASSSTGLTEAFF.

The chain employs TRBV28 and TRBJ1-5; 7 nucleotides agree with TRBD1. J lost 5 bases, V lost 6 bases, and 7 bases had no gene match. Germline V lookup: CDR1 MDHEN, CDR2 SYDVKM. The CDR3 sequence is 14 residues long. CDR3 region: CASSTDRVYQPQHF. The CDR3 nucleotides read TGTGCCAGCAGCACAGACAGGGTTTATCAGCCCCAGCATTTT. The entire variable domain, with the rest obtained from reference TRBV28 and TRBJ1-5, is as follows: DVKVTQSSRYLVKRTGEKVFLECVQDMDHENMFWYRQDPGLGLRLIYFSYDVKMKEKGDIPEGYSVSREKKERFSLILESASTNQTSMYLCASSTDRVYQPQHFGDGTRLSIL.

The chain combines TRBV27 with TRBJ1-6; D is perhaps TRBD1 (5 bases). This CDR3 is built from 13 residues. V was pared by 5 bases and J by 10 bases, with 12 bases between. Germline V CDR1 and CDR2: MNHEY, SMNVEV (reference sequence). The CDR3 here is CASSIRENSPLHF. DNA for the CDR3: TGTGCCAGCAGTATCAGGGAAAACTCACCCCTCCACTTT.

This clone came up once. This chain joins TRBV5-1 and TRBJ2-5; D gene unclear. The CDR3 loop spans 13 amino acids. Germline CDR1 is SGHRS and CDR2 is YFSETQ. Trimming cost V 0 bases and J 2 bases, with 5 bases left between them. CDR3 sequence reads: CASSLVQQETQYF. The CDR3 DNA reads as TGCGCCAGCAGCTTGGTCCAGCAAGAGACCCAGTACTTC.

CDR3 loop: CAWSRNYGYTF. CDR3 nucleotides: TGTGCCTGGAGCAGAAACTATGGCTACACCTTC. The chain is built from TRBV30 and TRBJ1-2, with D hard to call. Germline V gives CDR1 GTSNPN, CDR2 SVGIG (reference sequence). V shed 3 bases and J shed 2 bases, with 4 bases lying between them. CDR3 length: 11 amino acids.

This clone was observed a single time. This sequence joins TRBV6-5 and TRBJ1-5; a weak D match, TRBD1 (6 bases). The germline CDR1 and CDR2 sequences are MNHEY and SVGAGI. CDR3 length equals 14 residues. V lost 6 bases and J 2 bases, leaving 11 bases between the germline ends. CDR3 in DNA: TGTGCCAGCAGCTCGACAGGAGGCAATCAGCCCCAGCATTTT. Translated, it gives CASSSTGGNQPQHF.

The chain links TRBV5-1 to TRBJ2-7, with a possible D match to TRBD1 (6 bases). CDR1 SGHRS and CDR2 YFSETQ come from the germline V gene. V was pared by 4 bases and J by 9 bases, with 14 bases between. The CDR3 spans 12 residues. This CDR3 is CASSGGIIGQYF. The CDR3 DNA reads TGCGCCAGCAGCGGGGGCATTATCGGGCAGTACTTC. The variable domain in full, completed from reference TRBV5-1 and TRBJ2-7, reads KAGVTQTPRYLIKTRGQQVTLSCSPISGHRSVSWYQQTPGQGLQFLFEYFSETQRNKGNFPGRFSGRQFSNSRSEMNVSTLELGDSALYLCASSGGIIGQYFGPGTRLTVT.

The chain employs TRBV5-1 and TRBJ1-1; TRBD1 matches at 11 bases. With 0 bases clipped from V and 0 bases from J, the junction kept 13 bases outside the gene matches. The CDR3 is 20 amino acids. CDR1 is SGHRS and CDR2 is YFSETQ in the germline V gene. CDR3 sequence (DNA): TGCGCCAGCAGCTTGGCGGGGGACAGGGGGTGGATGTTCATGAACACTGAAGCTTTCTTT. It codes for CASSLAGDRGWMFMNTEAFF.

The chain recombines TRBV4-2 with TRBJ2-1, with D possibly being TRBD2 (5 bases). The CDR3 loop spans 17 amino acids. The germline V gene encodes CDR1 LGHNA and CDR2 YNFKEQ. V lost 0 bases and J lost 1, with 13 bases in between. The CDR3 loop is CASSQESGMLSYNEQFF. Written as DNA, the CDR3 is TGTGCCAGCAGCCAAGAATCGGGGATGTTGTCCTACAATGAGCAGTTCTTC.

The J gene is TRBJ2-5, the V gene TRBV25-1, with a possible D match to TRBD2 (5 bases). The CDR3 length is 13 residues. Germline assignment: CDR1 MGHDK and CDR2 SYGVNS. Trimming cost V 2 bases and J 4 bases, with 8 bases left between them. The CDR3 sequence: CASSEPSGETQYF. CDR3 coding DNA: TGTGCCAGCAGTGAACCAAGCGGAGAGACCCAGTACTTC.

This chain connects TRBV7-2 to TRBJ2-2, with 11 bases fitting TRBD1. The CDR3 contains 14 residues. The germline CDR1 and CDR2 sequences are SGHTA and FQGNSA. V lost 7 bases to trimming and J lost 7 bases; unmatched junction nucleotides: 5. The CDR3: CASKRDRGDGELFF. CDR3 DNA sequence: TGTGCCAGCAAGAGGGACAGGGGGGACGGGGAGCTGTTTTTT. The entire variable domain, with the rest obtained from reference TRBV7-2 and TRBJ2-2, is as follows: GAGVSQSPSNKVTEKGKDVELRCDPISGHTALYWYRQSLGQGLEFLIYFQGNSAPDKSGLPSDRFSAERTGGSVSTLTIQRTQQEDSAVYLCASKRDRGDGELFFGEGSRLTVL.